This T cell receptor beta chain stems from a study of shared clonotypes between healthy human individuals (TCRdb year 2020). For the study in its entirety: Two women and three men aged 18 to 49 years were included in the cohort. For each donor, three plates each were used for CD4 naive and CD4 memory, two plates were used for CD8 naive, and one plate was used for CD8 memory. To estimate repertoire size and how much clonotypes are shared between individuals, the study performed deep sequencing of blood TCR repertoires from about 5 healthy adults. Different laboratories and diverse techniques were used to prepare libraries and sequence TCR repertoires, to increase sequencing depth and limit assay-specific biases. Each donor's leukapheresis produced roughly between roughly 0.9 and 8.9 billion PBMCs. Broad study findings and their caveats: Sampling was restricted to blood, and TCR repertoires in tissues likely differ from the TCR repertoires found in blood. Pairwise subsampling indicated that sequencing depth was expected to affect the degree of clonotype sharing among donors. Compared with non-shared clonotypes, the clonotypes found in all four sorted-subset donors had higher generation probabilities. The genetic and exposure-history diversity represented was limited by the small number of donors. Even with the large sequencing depth, rarefaction of the sorted-subset datasets indicated that sequencing was incomplete. Estimated clonotype richness was generally larger for naive than for memory subsets. About 5% of naive CD4, 3.5% of naive CD8, roughly 2.4% of memory CD4, and roughly 0.4% of memory CD8 clonotypes were shared across several donors.

Using the deep immunoSEQ assay, TCR CDR3 regions were amplified from genomic DNA by multiplex PCR. Extracted genomic DNA from each cell subset was spread evenly across all wells of several immunoSEQ 96-well plates, with each plate serving as a replicate. For sorted subsets, roughly 200 ng of genomic DNA, equivalent to roughly 33,000 T cell genomes, went into each replicate PCR. Purified libraries were measured with a Qubit 3.0 fluorometer, size-checked on a Bioanalyzer 2100, and measured again with the KAPA Library Quantification kit. Each immunoSEQ 96-well plate was sequenced on its own single-read 150-cycle Illumina NextSeq 550 flow cell. Per the source publication's procedure: The immunoSEQ output contained only junctional sequences without quality scores, so filtering could not match that applied to full-length reads. Sequences were annotated with PyIR, a Python wrapper for IgBLAST v1.9, and V/J genes and CDR3 were assigned using IMGT germline references. Reads were filtered out if the reads had weak V/J assignments (E-value above 1e-6), no CDR3, stop codons, out-of-frame junctions, or ambiguous translated residues. V3J clonotypes were defined as sequences sharing an identical inferred V gene, J gene, and CDR3 amino acid sequence. To compute the percentage overlap between repertoires, the number of shared unique clonotypes was divided by the size of the smaller repertoire. Three approaches were used to assess repertoire richness: RTK rarefaction, the Chao1 estimator, and Recon v2.1 estimates of unobserved clonotypes. Generation probabilities for all TCRbeta clonotypes obtained by the gDNA method from several donors were computed using OLGA. The table comes from immuneACCESS by way of TCRdb, which keeps in-frame sequences with V and J called. Part of the clones is missing from these tables; in studies checked, under half for an unresolved V gene and the rest for unknown reasons. V, J and clone size derive from that table, while D and trimming were established from the DNA sequence. The sample has millions of clones on record, more than 80% of them singletons. In total, the top ten clones hold about 0.41% of the sample.

Donors were healthy HIV-negative adults with no recently reported acute infections or vaccinations. Every donor was a Caucasian adult residing in Nashville, Tennessee, USA. CD4+ T cells were enriched by magnetic negative selection; naive cells were then positively selected on CD45RA, and the negative fraction formed the memory subset. Blood was obtained by leukapheresis, after which PBMCs were separated by Ficoll-Histopaque density gradient centrifugation and cryopreserved in liquid nitrogen vapor phase. Analytical flow cytometry was used to check the purity and quantity of each magnetically sorted T cell population. From each sorted fraction, genomic DNA was isolated and quantified by UV absorbance on a Nanodrop 2000c. The CDR3 covers 14 residues, taking in both the cysteine and the phenylalanine. Just CDR3 DNA is preserved here, 42 bases in frame from base 1. A distance of 10 bases separates the germline ends of V and J, which lose 2 bases and 3 bases respectively. Taken from the germline V gene, the CDR1 and CDR2 loops are LGHNA and YSLEER.

Note on this clone: The antigen it recognizes is unknown. Base qualities are not at hand, and no much larger clone is one base apart.

The sample was naive CD4+ T cells from PBMCs. The sample's cell subset or site label is to be understood as: CD45RA+ positively selected. Recombination linked TRBV4-3 to TRBJ1-1; a confident D gene designation cannot be given. This clonotype originated in a man aged 18 to 30 in good health. Some clones in this sample may be carry-over from other donors' samples. The CDR3 region: CASSQPDRDTEAFF. The sequence in DNA is TGCGCCAGCAGCCAACCCGATAGGGACACTGAAGCTTTCTTT.